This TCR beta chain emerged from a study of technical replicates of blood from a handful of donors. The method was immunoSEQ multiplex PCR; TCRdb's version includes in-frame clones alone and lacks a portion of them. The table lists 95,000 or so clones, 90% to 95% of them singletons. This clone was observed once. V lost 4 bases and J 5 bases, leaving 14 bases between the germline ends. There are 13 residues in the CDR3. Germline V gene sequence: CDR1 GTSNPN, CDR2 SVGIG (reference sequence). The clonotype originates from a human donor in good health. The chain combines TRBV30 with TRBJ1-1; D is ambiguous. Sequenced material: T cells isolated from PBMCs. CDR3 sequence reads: CAWITTDGTEAFF. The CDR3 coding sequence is TGTGCCTGGATTACCACCGACGGGACTGAAGCTTTCTTT.